This T cell receptor beta chain emerged from a study of graft-versus-host responses after intestinal transplantation. Study-wide points: Maximum circulating GvH clone levels tracked with early post-transplant HvG decreases.

The count of this clone is one. No antigen is known for it. V gave up 4 bases and J gave up 0 bases, with 6 bases separating them. This CDR3 has 13 residues. The germline V gene has CDR1 MNHEY and CDR2 SVGAGI. The method was immunoSEQ multiplex PCR; TCRdb's version includes in-frame clones alone and lacks a portion of them. Of about 40,000 clones detected, roughly 89% appear once; the ten largest clones hold 2% to 3%. This clonotype originated in a human patient who received an intestinal transplant, so some T cells may come from the graft donor. The specimen was PBMCs, collected around 43 weeks after intestinal transplant. The chain couples TRBV6-5 to TRBJ1-1; no clear D. The CDR3 DNA sequence: TGTGCCAGCAGTTCTGGGATGAACACTGAAGCTTTCTTT. Its protein is CASSSGMNTEAFF.